This entry concerns a single T cell receptor (beta chain). These data are taken from a study of blood T cell repertoires in COVID-19. Germline V gene sequence: CDR1 LGHDT, CDR2 YNNKEL (reference sequence). V gave up 4 bases and J gave up 9 bases; unmatched junction bases: 4. CDR3 length: 12 residues. In the study's own analysis: Amplification with reference gene primers provided the estimates of nucleated cell counts. The data were produced by immunoSEQ multiplex PCR, yet TCRdb's version contains in-frame clones alone and is incomplete. Clonal size and the V and J genes are those of that table, whereas D and trimming came from the DNA. The table lists 100,000 to 150,000 clones, roughly four fifths of them singletons, with more than 5.5% in the top ten.

J is TRBJ2-3 and V is TRBV3-1 (or the pseudogene TRBV3-2); 7 bases fit TRBD2. The TCR originated in a man aged 55 to 70 with acute or convalescent COVID-19. The source material was peripheral blood. CDR3 region: CASSRDYRTQYF. The CDR3 DNA sequence: TGTGCCAGCAGCCGGGACTATAGAACGCAGTATTTT.